One sample yielded the 5 T cell receptor beta chains listed below, sequenced in a study of CD8 T cells in Susac syndrome (dated by TCRdb to about 2019). The library was generated by the immunoSEQ multiplex PCR assay. RNA was extracted using the RNeasy kit, and roughly 0.5 to 1 microgram was reverse transcribed with random hexamers. Through fastp at Q25 and MiXCR, TCRdb rebuilt clones from the public reads, retaining in-frame beta chains. CDR3 protein sequences are deduplicated, and each keeps its most common genes and DNA. The sample table lists some 200,000 distinct CDR3 sequences, more than 90% of them with a count of one. 0.075% to 0.1% of the sample lies in the top ten. The sequenced material came from CD4+ T cells from PBMCs. The receptors here all came from a human donor with Susac syndrome.

The chain couples TRBV9 to TRBJ2-1; 7 positions agree with TRBD2. J lost 1 base, V lost 0 bases, and 16 bases had no gene match. Germline V gene data show CDR1 as SGDLS and CDR2 as YYNGEE. The CDR3 extends over 20 amino acids. CDR3 protein: CASSVADNGAGIPSYNEQFF. The DNA of the CDR3 is TGTGCCAGCAGCGTAGCGGACAATGGAGCGGGGATACCATCCTACAATGAGCAGTTCTTC.

The V call is TRBV30, the J call TRBJ2-5; 9 bases are a match to TRBD2. J lost 2 bases, V lost 2 bases, and 6 bases had no gene match. This CDR3 region has 15 residues. Germline V gene sequence: CDR1 GTSNPN, CDR2 SVGIG (reference sequence). The CDR3 spells CAWSNSGGLQETQYF. CDR3 bases: TGTGCCTGGAGTAATAGCGGGGGACTACAAGAGACCCAGTACTTC. Full variable domain (outside the CDR3, taken from reference TRBV30 and TRBJ2-5): SQTIHQWPATLVQPVGSPLSLECTVEGTSNPNLYWYRQAAGRGLQLLFYSVGIGQISSEVPQNLSASRPQDRQFILSSKKLLLSDSGFYLCAWSNSGGLQETQYFGPGTRLLVL.

The V and J genes are TRBV9 and TRBJ2-5; D not resolved. Trimming stripped 2 bases from V and 0 bases from J, with 11 bases between. CDR1 is SGDLS and CDR2 is YYNGEE in the germline V gene. The CDR3 totals 15 residues. CDR3 region: CASSVSDGYQETQYF. Written as DNA, the CDR3 is TGTGCCAGCAGCGTCTCGGACGGCTACCAAGAGACCCAGTACTTC.

This clonotype was seen a single time. This sequence joins TRBV30 and TRBJ1-1, with 7 bases aligning to TRBD1. V was clipped by 4 bases and J by 0 bases; unmatched bases: 5. Germline lookup yields CDR1 GTSNPN and CDR2 SVGIG (reference sequence). CDR3 length equals 14 residues. The CDR3, as DNA: TGTGCCTGGACCGCTGACAGGGTGAACACTGAAGCTTTCTTT. It yields the protein CAWTADRVNTEAFF.

The CDR3 spells CSVRTQETQYF. The CDR3 bases are TGCAGCGTTCGCACTCAAGAGACCCAGTACTTC. The V call is TRBV29-1, the J call TRBJ2-5, with D hard to call. CDR1 SQVTM and CDR2 ANQGSEA come from the germline V gene. V lost 5 bases and J 2 bases, leaving 6 bases between the germline ends. The CDR3 is made up of 11 amino acids.